These 10 T cell receptor beta chains were all obtained from the same sample, sequenced in a study of regulatory T cells in long-lasting Graves disease. The authors built TCR beta libraries using iRepertoire HTBI primers and Arm-PCR of CDR3 regions. TCRdb ran MiXCR on the multiplex PCR reads and lists one entry per CDR3 protein. The table shows about 430,000 distinct CDR3 sequences, with around 16% occurring only once. Time point: newly diagnosed GD, antithyroid drugs for less than 3 months. Making the TCR library involved RNA that had been extracted from PBMCs. These data also featured in a second study, about T cells in Graves' hyperthyroidism and ophthalmopathy.

The specimen comprised peripheral blood mononuclear cells (PBMCs), sampled at new diagnosis, from a patient treated with antithyroid drugs. These receptors were collected from a woman in her 40s with Graves disease.

The sample holds a few counts of this clonotype. An end of the junction differs from the germline gene, which may be a read error. CDR3 in amino acids: CVSSYNIVDIYNEQFF. In DNA form, the CDR3 reads TGTGTCAGCAGTTACAACATAGTCGATATATACAATGAGCAGTTCTTC. V and J are TRBV6-2 or TRBV6-3 and TRBJ2-1, with D uncertain. This CDR3 has 16 residues. The germline gives CDR1 MNHEY, CDR2 SVGEGT.

The chain couples TRBV20-1 to TRBJ2-6, with 12 nucleotides matching TRBD2. The CDR3 runs 16 residues. The V gene end was trimmed by 6 bases and the J gene end by 0 bases; junction bases not matched to a gene: 3. CDR1 DFQATT and CDR2 SNEGSKA come from the germline V gene (reference sequence). Here the CDR3 reads CSAQTSGSSGANVLTF. The CDR3 DNA reads as TGCAGTGCCCAGACTAGCGGGAGCTCTGGGGCCAACGTCCTGACTTTC.

V is TRBV2 and J is TRBJ1-2, with a weak D call TRBD1 (5 bases). CDR3 length: 15 residues. With 5 bases removed from V and 0 bases from J, the gap between germline ends came to 13 bases. CDR1 and CDR2 from the germline V gene are SNHLY and FYNNEI. The CDR3 loop reads CASSPGTVANYGYTF. In nucleotides, the CDR3 is TGTGCCAGCAGTCCCGGGACGGTCGCTAACTATGGCTACACCTTC.

The rearrangement links TRBV29-1 to TRBJ2-1, with D tentatively TRBD1 or TRBD2 (5 bases each). The V end was cut by 0 bases, the J end by 2 bases, with 17 bases between. The germline CDR1 and CDR2 sequences are SQVTM and ANQGSEA. The CDR3 has 17 amino acids. The CDR3 DNA reads as TGCAGCGTTGAAGATATGGCCGGGGCTAGTACCTACAATGAGCAGTTCTTC. Its translation: CSVEDMAGASTYNEQFF.

The chain is built from TRBV6-2 or TRBV6-3 and TRBJ2-3; D perhaps matches TRBD2 (6 bases). The V end lost 2 bases, the J end lost 6 bases, and 12 bases lay between the germline ends. This CDR3 region has 14 residues. The germline gives CDR1 MNHEY, CDR2 SVGEGT. As DNA, the CDR3 is TGTGCCAGCAGTTACATACTAGCTGGTGATACGCAGTATTTT. It yields the protein CASSYILAGDTQYF.

This clonotype showed up many times. V and J are TRBV27 and TRBJ2-2, with D hard to call. Trimming shortened V by 4 bases and J by 2 bases, and 2 bases separated the two germline ends. Looked up from germline, CDR1 is MNHEY and CDR2 is SMNVEV (reference sequence). The CDR3 covers 12 residues. DNA of the CDR3: TGTGCCAGCAGTTATAACACCGGGGAGCTGTTTTTT. Translating gives CASSYNTGELFF.

V is TRBV20-1 and J is TRBJ2-3; D might be TRBD1 or TRBD2, each matching 5 bases. Gene TRBJ2-5 matches the end of the DNA better, so the J call may be wrong. The length of the CDR3 is 13 residues. Germline-derived CDR1 and CDR2 are DFQATT and SNEGSKA (reference sequence). This CDR3 is CSASTGGSETQYF. As DNA, the CDR3 is TGCAGTGCTAGTACTGGGGGATCGGAGACCCAGTACTTC.

This clonotype was found a few times. This chain uses TRBV25-1 with TRBJ2-7, with D perhaps TRBD1 (5 bases). From germline, CDR1 is MGHDK and CDR2 SYGVNS. The CDR3 consists of 13 residues. V lost 7 bases and J lost 6, with 16 bases in between. CDR3: CASIGQGWGEQYF. The CDR3 nucleotides read TGTGCCAGCATCGGGCAGGGATGGGGCGAGCAGTACTTC.

The chain carries TRBV5-6 and TRBJ2-1; a possible D gene is TRBD1 (5 bases). This CDR3 has 15 amino acids. V lost 2 bases to trimming and J lost 8 bases, with 17 bases between them. CDR1 and CDR2 from the germline V gene are SGHDT and YYEEEE. CDR3 DNA: TGTGCCAGCAGCTTTCGGCGTCGACAGCCCTATGAGCAGTTCTTC. This encodes CASSFRRRQPYEQFF. Variable domain in full (rest from reference TRBV5-6 and TRBJ2-1): DAGVTQSPTHLIKTRGQQVTLRCSPKSGHDTVSWYQQALGQGPQFIFQYYEEEERQRGNFPDRFSGHQFPNYSSELNVNALLLGDSALYLCASSFRRRQPYEQFFGPGTRLTVL.

As for this clonotype: The junction and the germline gene differ at one end; a read error may be behind it. The CDR3 DNA is TGTGCCAGCAGTTGGACAGGGGAGCGCACCGGGAAGCTGTTTTTT. This sequence encodes CASSWTGERTGKLFF. This chain links TRBV2 with TRBJ2-2; TRBD1 agrees at 9 bases. The CDR3 totals 15 residues. From germline, CDR1 is SNHLY and CDR2 FYNNEI. Together with reference TRBV2 and TRBJ2-2, the CDR3 gives the full variable domain: EPEVTQTPSHQVTQMGQEVILRCVPISNHLYFYWYRQILGQKVEFLVSFYNNEISEKSEIFDDQFSVERPDGSNFTLKIRSTKLEDSAMYFCASSWTGERTGKLFFGEGSRLTVL.